This TCR beta chain was recorded in a study of cytomegalovirus exposure and HLA in healthy donors. Study outcomes and limitations: Later analysis reportedly placed an Asian-associated ancestry cluster below the roughly 700-donor mean in N-insertions. Reports showed the classifier diagnosing cytomegalovirus status with high specificity and sensitivity. Trimming of TCR beta V- and J-genes showed a link, identified in a later analysis, to a missense DCLRE1C variant.

The primer mix had 60 Vbeta and 13 Jbeta primers. TCRdb keeps only in-frame clones here, not all; method: immunoSEQ multiplex PCR. Counted here are about 130,000 clones, around 79% occurring once; the ten biggest clones make up approximately 2.1%. Remarks on this clone: Its specificity is not known.

The sequence derives from a middle-aged woman in good health and CMV-seropositive. Sequencing was performed on PBMCs.

In DNA, the CDR3 is TGTGCCAGCAGTCTTTCAGACAGGGATCTCTACGAGCAGTACTTC. Encoded protein: CASSLSDRDLYEQYF. V is TRBV7-2 and J is TRBJ2-7; 7 bases match TRBD1. Per germline, CDR1 SGHTA and CDR2 FQGNSA. The ends lost 6 bases at V and 3 bases at J; junction bases unmatched: 11. The CDR3 extends over 15 amino acids.